The clone carrying this T cell receptor beta chain was seen ten or more times. In the original workflow: The assay estimated nucleated cells by amplifying reference gene primers. The assay was immunoSEQ multiplex PCR, and TCRdb's table has in-frame clones only and misses some. D and trimming were read from the DNA, whereas the V and J calls and clone size are those reported in that table. The table shows over 200,000 clones, with 81% occurring only once. This CDR3 has 13 amino acids. The V gene's germline CDR1 is MDHEN and CDR2 SYDVKM. Trimming shortened V by 10 bases and J by 6 bases, and 18 bases separated the two germline ends. The sample originates from a study of blood T cell repertoires in COVID-19. For the study at large: Whether acute or convalescent, the COVID-19 samples came from the United States, Italy and Spain. Sources were T cells, B-cell-depleted T cells, or PBMCs; the material itself was cDNA or gDNA.

The clonotype comes from a woman older than 75 with acute or convalescent COVID-19. J is TRBJ1-2 and V is TRBV28; possible D gene TRBD1, 6 bases. Sequencing was performed on peripheral blood. The chain's CDR3 is CATIRRDTNGYTF. Here the CDR3 DNA reads TGTGCCACAATTCGCCGGGACACCAATGGCTACACCTTC.